This T cell receptor beta chain was sequenced during a study of identical twins. Trimming left V 3 bases short and J 0 bases short, with 6 bases between. Germline loops: CDR1 MNHEY, CDR2 SMNVEV (reference sequence). The CDR3 contains 15 residues. This clonotype appeared a few times. Antigen specificity is unknown. TCRdb passed the 5' RACE reads through MiXCR, listing each CDR3 protein once. The sample lists approximately 530,000 distinct CDR3 sequences, more than 20% seen once, with around 0.48% in the top ten. Findings and caveats of the study: Researchers reported weaker excess twin sharing in beta out-of-frame sequences. The conclusions drew on cross-sectional statistical analysis instead of tracking the same donors.

This sample also appeared in a second study, on yellow fever vaccine responses in identical twins.

The rearrangement uses TRBV27 and TRBJ2-6; no reliable D call. Specimen: CD4+ T cells sorted from blood. The sequence derives from a woman younger than 30 in good health. CDR3 nucleotide sequence: TGTGCCAGCAGTTTCTCTACCTCTGGGGCCAACGTCCTGACTTTC. Translation: CASSFSTSGANVLTF.